The 26 T cell receptor beta chains in this list originate from one sample, sequenced in a study of cytomegalovirus exposure and HLA in healthy donors. Sequenced by immunoSEQ multiplex PCR; TCRdb stores in-frame clones only, minus some. The sample records 300,000 to 400,000 clones, 70% to 90% being singletons. The sequencing input was PBMCs. All receptors come from a woman aged 18-29 years in good health and CMV-seronegative.

The rearrangement joins TRBV27 to TRBJ1-1; D might be TRBD1 (5 bases). The CDR3 extends over 16 amino acids. V was trimmed by 1 base and J by 1 base, leaving 13 bases between them. The V gene's germline CDR1 is MNHEY and CDR2 SMNVEV (reference sequence). The CDR3: CASSLLGQGKNTEAFF. The CDR3 DNA reads TGTGCCAGCAGTTTATTGGGGCAGGGCAAGAACACTGAAGCTTTCTTT.

This clone has only a few counts. The chain links TRBV5-1 to TRBJ1-4; 7 bases are a match to TRBD1. CDR3 length: 15 residues. V lost 4 bases and J lost 10; bases outside the gene matches: 13. Looked up from germline, CDR1 is SGHRS and CDR2 is YFSETQ. DNA for the CDR3: TGCGCCAGCAGCCAGGGGACAGAAGATGGGGTAAAACTGTTTTTT. Amino acids: CASSQGTEDGVKLFF.

The chain links TRBV28 to TRBJ2-3; 7 nucleotides match TRBD2. V was pared by 3 bases and J by 4 bases, with 10 bases of the junction left unmatched. The length of the CDR3 is 16 residues. Per germline, CDR1 MDHEN and CDR2 SYDVKM. In DNA form, the CDR3 reads TGTGCCAGCAGTTTCAGCGGGGTCGCAGGGTCAGATACGCAGTATTTT. Protein product: CASSFSGVAGSDTQYF.

The chain employs TRBV9 and TRBJ2-1; 7 bases are shared with TRBD1. This CDR3 spans 15 amino acids. The trim removed 4 bases at V and 8 bases at J, leaving 12 bases unmatched. Germline V gene data show CDR1 as SGDLS and CDR2 as YYNGEE. The CDR3 coding sequence is TGTGCCAGCAGCCCCGGGACAGTGCCCCGGGATGAGCAGTTCTTC. Its protein product is CASSPGTVPRDEQFF.

This clone was counted a single time. This chain connects TRBV28 to TRBJ2-7; TRBD1 matches 9 bases. This CDR3 is built from 15 residues. Per the germline V gene, CDR1 is MDHEN and CDR2 is SYDVKM. V lost 5 bases, J lost 1 base, and 6 bases stayed unmatched. CDR3 sequence reads: CASSPTGGASYEQYF. The CDR3 DNA follows: TGTGCCAGCAGTCCGACAGGGGGGGCATCCTACGAGCAGTACTTC.

The chain has TRBV27 and TRBJ2-3, with 11 bases matching TRBD2. The CDR3 runs 16 residues. Per the germline V gene, CDR1 is MNHEY and CDR2 is SMNVEV (reference sequence). With V trimmed by 5 bases and J by 5 bases, 9 bases remained unmatched. CDR3 DNA: TGTGCCAGCAGTCACCGTCTAGCGGGAGGTATAGATACGCAGTATTTT. Its translation: CASSHRLAGGIDTQYF.

V gene TRBV19 combines with J gene TRBJ1-2; D is ambiguous. CDR1 and CDR2 (germline): LNHDA, SQIVND (reference sequence). The CDR3 totals 18 residues. Trimming took 3 bases from V and 2 from J, leaving 22 bases between them. The chain's CDR3 is CASSMFPLEAGGNYGYTF. The DNA of the CDR3 is TGTGCCAGTAGTATGTTCCCCTTGGAGGCCGGAGGGAACTATGGCTACACCTTC.

The chain recombines TRBV5-1 with TRBJ2-1; TRBD2 matches 7 bases. This CDR3 region has 16 residues. V lost 1 base, J lost 3 bases, and 7 bases stayed unmatched. Germline assignment: CDR1 SGHRS and CDR2 YFSETQ. The CDR3 loop is CASSLTPGGGYNEQFF. The CDR3 DNA is TGCGCCAGCAGCTTGACTCCGGGAGGTGGCTACAATGAGCAGTTCTTC.

The chain is built from TRBV5-1 and TRBJ2-2; 14 positions agree with TRBD2. The trim removed 5 bases at V and 6 bases at J, leaving 3 bases unmatched. The CDR3 length is 15 residues. CDR1 SGHRS and CDR2 YFSETQ come from the germline V gene. This chain's CDR3 is CASRSGLAGAGELFF. In DNA, the CDR3 is TGCGCCAGCAGATCGGGACTAGCGGGAGCCGGGGAGCTGTTTTTT.

The chain has TRBV5-4 and TRBJ2-2; no clear D gene. Per the germline V gene, CDR1 is SGHNT and CDR2 is YYREEE (reference sequence). This CDR3 contains 13 residues. Trimming pared 0 bases from V and 3 bases from J, leaving 3 bases between. The DNA of the CDR3 is TGTGCCAGCAGCTTGGTCGACACCGGGGAGCTGTTTTTT. Protein product: CASSLVDTGELFF.

This sequence joins TRBV4-1 and TRBJ2-7; 11 bases are shared with TRBD2. CDR1 and CDR2 (germline): MGHRA, YSYEKL. Trimming removed 5 bases from V and 6 bases from J; junction bases left unmatched: 6. The CDR3 sequence is 14 residues long. The CDR3 nucleotides read TGCGCCAGCAGCTCCGGGACTAGCGGTCGCGAGCAGTACTTC. Translating it yields CASSSGTSGREQYF.

V and J are TRBV27 and TRBJ1-4; D might be TRBD1 (5 bases). The germline V and J ends were trimmed by 10 bases and 8 bases, with 17 bases remaining between them. The CDR3 extends over 13 amino acids. In germline, CDR1 is MNHEY, CDR2 SMNVEV (reference sequence). CDR3 sequence (DNA): TGTGCCAACTCAGGGCAGGTTCGGGAAAAACTGTTTTTT. It specifies CANSGQVREKLFF.

This chain links TRBV28 with TRBJ2-3; TRBD2 aligns across 7 bases. Trimming removed 3 bases from V and 0 bases from J; junction bases left unmatched: 12. Germline values: CDR1 MDHEN, CDR2 SYDVKM. The CDR3 sequence is 18 residues long. This chain's CDR3 is CASSLGTSAGVSTDTQYF. As DNA, the CDR3 is TGTGCCAGCAGTTTGGGGACTTCCGCGGGGGTTAGCACAGATACGCAGTATTTT. The full variable domain, rest sourced from reference TRBV28 and TRBJ2-3, is DVKVTQSSRYLVKRTGEKVFLECVQDMDHENMFWYRQDPGLGLRLIYFSYDVKMKEKGDIPEGYSVSREKKERFSLILESASTNQTSMYLCASSLGTSAGVSTDTQYFGPGTRLTVL.

The gene calls are TRBV5-1 and TRBJ2-7; 7 bases align to TRBD1. The trim removed 4 bases at V and 7 bases at J, leaving 14 bases unmatched. This CDR3 has 15 residues. Per the germline V gene, CDR1 is SGHRS and CDR2 is YFSETQ. The CDR3 reads CASSLTAGTDLEQYF. CDR3 coding DNA: TGCGCCAGCAGCCTAACGGCCGGGACAGACTTAGAGCAGTACTTC.

This clone occurred once. The V and J genes are TRBV29-1 and TRBJ1-1, with D unresolved. The germline V gene encodes CDR1 SQVTM and CDR2 ANQGSEA. The CDR3 spans 13 residues. V dropped 4 bases and J dropped 12 bases, with 21 bases sitting between them. CDR3 in DNA: TGCAGCGTTGGTTTGAGACAAACGGCGGGAACTTTCTTT. Its translation is CSVGLRQTAGTFF.

The chain joins TRBV30 to TRBJ2-3, with 10 bases matching TRBD2. Trimming took 1 base from V and 4 from J; bases not matched to a gene: 5. This CDR3 has 15 residues. Germline CDR1 is GTSNPN and CDR2 is SVGIG (reference sequence). The CDR3: CAWSGATSGSDTQYF. CDR3 nucleotide sequence: TGTGCCTGGAGTGGGGCGACTAGCGGGTCAGATACGCAGTATTTT.

The chain combines TRBV9 with TRBJ2-7; 16 bases are shared with TRBD2. The CDR3 is 19 amino acids. V was pared by 3 bases and J by 3 bases, with 12 bases of the junction left unmatched. Germline CDR1 reads SGDLS; CDR2 reads YYNGEE. For the CDR3, the DNA is TGTGCCAGCAGCGAACTCCCGGGACTAGCGGGAGGGGAGTTCTACGAGCAGTACTTC. Translated: CASSELPGLAGGEFYEQYF.

The chain carries TRBV30 and TRBJ2-7; 9 bases match TRBD1. Per the germline V gene, CDR1 is GTSNPN and CDR2 is SVGIG (reference sequence). The CDR3 covers 14 residues. V lost 1 base to trimming and J lost 4 bases; unmatched junction nucleotides: 5. This CDR3 is CAWSGTGVRYEQYF. The CDR3 bases are TGTGCCTGGAGTGGGACAGGGGTAAGGTACGAGCAGTACTTC.

This chain connects TRBV4-1 to TRBJ2-1, with TRBD1 matching over 7 bases. The CDR3 has 14 residues. V was clipped by 3 bases and J by 6 bases; unmatched bases: 5. The germline gives CDR1 MGHRA, CDR2 YSYEKL. Written as DNA, the CDR3 is TGCGCCAGCAGCCAGTATCAGGGGGTCAATGAGCAGTTCTTC. Translated, it gives CASSQYQGVNEQFF.

This chain uses TRBV28 with TRBJ2-3; 7 bases are a match to TRBD2. V gave up 2 bases and J gave up 4 bases; unmatched junction bases: 0. This CDR3 is built from 13 residues. Germline values: CDR1 MDHEN, CDR2 SYDVKM. CDR3 DNA sequence: TGTGCCAGCAGTTTAGCGGGAGCAGATACGCAGTATTTT. This translates into CASSLAGADTQYF.

V gene TRBV6-5 combines with J gene TRBJ2-7; 12 bases line up with TRBD2. Looked up from germline, CDR1 is MNHEY and CDR2 is SVGAGI. CDR3 length: 15 amino acids. The junction had 2 bases not matched to a gene; V was cut back by 5 bases and J by 0 bases. The CDR3 coding sequence is TGTGCCAGCAGTAGACTAGCGGGGGTCTCCTACGAGCAGTACTTC. Translating gives CASSRLAGVSYEQYF.

J is TRBJ2-2 and V is TRBV27, with 7 bases that match TRBD2. Germline V gene sequence: CDR1 MNHEY, CDR2 SMNVEV (reference sequence). Trimming at V came to 6 bases and at J to 0 bases, leaving 7 bases not matched to a gene. This CDR3 has 16 amino acids. The CDR3 reads CASRVLAVTNTGELFF. DNA for the CDR3: TGTGCCAGCAGGGTGCTAGCGGTTACGAACACCGGGGAGCTGTTTTTT.

Only a few counts were recorded for this clone. The V and J genes are TRBV6-5 and TRBJ2-7; the match to TRBD2 covers 7 bases. The ends lost 4 bases at V and 3 bases at J; junction bases unmatched: 3. CDR1 is MNHEY and CDR2 is SVGAGI in the germline V gene. The length of the CDR3 is 13 residues. CDR3: CASSSPGGYEQYF. The CDR3 nucleotides read TGTGCCAGCAGTTCTCCGGGGGGCTACGAGCAGTACTTC.

The genes are TRBV30 and TRBJ2-7; perhaps TRBD2 as D (5 bases). The germline gives CDR1 GTSNPN, CDR2 SVGIG (reference sequence). The CDR3 spans 14 residues. Trimming removed 1 base from V and 7 bases from J, with 17 bases in between. This CDR3 reads CAWSGRKLPWEQYF. Here the CDR3 DNA reads TGTGCCTGGAGTGGGAGGAAGCTTCCATGGGAGCAGTACTTC.

This chain connects TRBV28 to TRBJ2-1, with D perhaps matching TRBD2 (5 bases). Germline V lookup: CDR1 MDHEN, CDR2 SYDVKM. V lost 10 bases and J lost 9, with 13 bases in between. The length of the CDR3 is 11 residues. The CDR3 is CATSGELEQFF. CDR3 DNA: TGTGCCACCTCTGGGGAGCTTGAGCAGTTCTTC.

The chain combines TRBV19 with TRBJ2-1; D gene ambiguous. Germline values: CDR1 LNHDA, CDR2 SQIVND (reference sequence). V was shortened by 7 bases and J by 6 bases, with 7 bases between the two germline ends. CDR3 length: 11 residues. The chain's CDR3 is CASMSGNEQFF. The CDR3 region has the DNA TGTGCCAGTATGTCAGGCAATGAGCAGTTCTTC.